A selection of T cell receptor beta chains follows, all from one sample in a study of blood T cell repertoires in COVID-19. Libraries were prepared by immunoSEQ multiplex PCR; TCRdb keeps only in-frame clonotypes and omits some of them. The data contain about 240,000 clones, approximately 86% of them singletons. Sequencing was performed on peripheral blood. Source of these receptors: a woman aged 25 to 39 who had recovered from COVID-19. Both conserved end residues are part of each CDR3. D genes are given only for firm matches. Only some rows state a clone size, as once, few, many or a class for expanded clones.

>NA|TRBJ1-5|NA|TRBV11-2
CASAGSGNQPQHF
TGTGCCAGTGCAGGGTCAGGCAATCAGCCCCAGCATTTT
>NA|TRBJ1-5|TRBD1|TRBV4-3
CASSQEGTGFWPQHF
TGCGCCAGCAGCCAAGAAGGGACAGGGTTTTGGCCCCAGCATTTT
>NA|TRBJ2-2|NA|TRBV6-4
CASSDWLDTGELFF
TGTGCCAGCAGTGACTGGCTCGACACCGGGGAGCTGTTTTTT
>NA|TRBJ2-3|TRBD1|TRBV13
CASSAGGATDTQYF
TGTGCCAGCAGCGCAGGGGGCGCCACAGATACGCAGTATTTT
>NA|TRBJ2-5|TRBD2|TRBV7-9
CASSLDGGGAEATQYF
TGTGCCAGCAGCCTCGATGGCGGGGGGGCTGAGGCGACCCAGTACTTC
>NA|TRBJ1-1|NA|TRBV6-5
CASGPYRENTEAFF
TGTGCCAGCGGACCGTACAGGGAGAACACTGAAGCTTTCTTT
>NA|TRBJ2-1|TRBD2|TRBV18
CASSPPVGGMNEQFF
TGTGCCAGCTCACCACCCGTCGGGGGGATGAATGAGCAGTTCTTC
>NA|TRBJ2-5|TRBD2|TRBV5-1
CASSKTSGVQETQYF
TGCGCCAGCAGCAAGACTAGCGGGGTTCAAGAGACCCAGTACTTC
>NA|TRBJ1-5|NA|TRBV6-6
CASSPPGSNQPQHF
TGTGCCAGCAGTCCCCCGGGTAGCAATCAGCCCCAGCATTTT
>NA|TRBJ2-2|NA|TRBV9
CASSAGGLVWELFF
TGTGCCAGCAGCGCGGGGGGCCTGGTTTGGGAGCTGTTTTTT
>NA|TRBJ1-2|TRBD1|TRBV7-2
CASSPVDRGFYGYTF
TGTGCCAGCAGCCCCGTTGACAGGGGGTTCTATGGCTACACCTTC
>few|TRBJ2-2|TRBD2|TRBV29-1
CSTGTSRAGELFF
TGCAGCACAGGGACTAGCCGAGCCGGGGAGCTGTTTTTT
>once|TRBJ1-6|NA|TRBV5-1
CASSVTRQSSYNSPLHF
TGCGCCAGCAGCGTGACCCGACAGAGCTCCTATAATTCACCCCTCCACTTT
>NA|TRBJ2-3|TRBD2|TRBV15
CATSGTSGGASTDTQYF
TGTGCCACCAGCGGAACCAGCGGGGGGGCGAGCACAGATACGCAGTATTTT
>NA|TRBJ2-7|NA|TRBV3-1/TRBV3-2
CASSQDVSSYEQYF
TGTGCCAGCAGCCAAGACGTCAGCTCCTACGAGCAGTACTTC
>NA|TRBJ2-6|NA|TRBV5-1
CASSLLGGAGANVLTF
TGCGCCAGCAGCTTGTTAGGCGGAGCTGGGGCCAACGTCCTGACTTTC
>NA|TRBJ2-5|NA|TRBV6-1
CASSEYLRGLETQYF
TGTGCCAGCAGTGAATACCTCCGGGGTCTGGAGACCCAGTACTTC
>NA|TRBJ1-1|NA|TRBV6-6
CASSQGNTEAFF
TGTGCCAGCAGCCAGGGTAACACTGAAGCTTTCTTT
>NA|TRBJ1-4|NA|TRBV5-1
CASSAEGATNEKLFF
TGCGCCAGCAGCGCTGAGGGTGCAACTAATGAAAAACTGTTTTTT
>NA|TRBJ2-7|TRBD2|TRBV5-1
CASSLTSGGSLQYF
TGCGCCAGCAGCTTGACTAGCGGGGGATCTCTGCAGTACTTC
>NA|TRBJ1-1|NA|TRBV11-2
CASSLKTSTEAFF
TGTGCCAGCAGCTTGAAAACTAGCACTGAAGCTTTCTTT
>NA|TRBJ2-1|TRBD2|TRBV5-4
CASSFLSRTSFNEQFF
TGTGCCAGCAGCTTCCTCTCCCGGACTAGTTTCAATGAGCAGTTCTTC
>once|TRBJ1-2|TRBD1|TRBV5-6
CASSIQGASYGYTF
TGTGCCAGCAGCATACAGGGGGCTTCCTATGGCTACACCTTC
>NA|TRBJ2-3|TRBD2|TRBV6-6
CASSYFLAGLTDTQYF
TGTGCCAGCAGTTACTTCCTAGCGGGGCTCACAGATACGCAGTATTTT
>NA|TRBJ1-1|NA|TRBV4-3
CASSQDPGKFTEAFF
TGCGCCAGCAGCCAAGATCCGGGGAAATTCACTGAAGCTTTCTTT
>NA|TRBJ1-2|NA|TRBV2
CASSADSLYGYTF
TGTGCCAGCAGTGCCGACAGTCTCTATGGCTACACCTTC
>NA|TRBJ2-2|NA|TRBV9
CASSQDNTGELFF
TGTGCCAGCAGTCAGGATAACACCGGGGAGCTGTTTTTT
>NA|TRBJ2-5|NA|TRBV9
CASSGSGFQETQYF
TGTGCCAGCAGCGGTTCGGGGTTCCAAGAGACCCAGTACTTC
>NA|TRBJ2-5|TRBD2|TRBV19
CASSTGGGVQETQYF
TGTGCCAGTAGTACGGGCGGGGGGGTGCAAGAGACCCAGTACTTC
>once|TRBJ2-7|TRBD1|TRBV6-5
CASSLGQGYEQYF
TGTGCCAGCAGTTTGGGACAGGGGTACGAGCAGTACTTC
>NA|TRBJ1-5|NA|TRBV19
CASSTRQDRGNQPQHF
TGTGCCAGTAGTACGCGACAGGATAGGGGCAATCAGCCCCAGCATTTT
>NA|TRBJ2-1|TRBD2|TRBV13
CASSFGLAGNNEQFF
TGTGCCAGCAGCTTCGGACTAGCGGGGAACAATGAGCAGTTCTTC
>NA|TRBJ1-5|NA|TRBV15
CATSTGYGGGLNQPQHF
TGTGCCACCAGCACAGGTTACGGGGGGGGGCTCAATCAGCCCCAGCATTTT
>NA|TRBJ2-1|TRBD1|TRBV6-5
CASKTGDSYNEQFF
TGTGCCAGCAAGACAGGGGACTCCTACAATGAGCAGTTCTTC
>NA|TRBJ1-2|NA|TRBV6-1
CASSEMRGGYGYTF
TGTGCCAGCAGTGAAATGAGGGGAGGCTATGGCTACACCTTC
>NA|TRBJ2-3|NA|TRBV19
CASRVSGAPADTQYF
TGTGCCAGTAGAGTGTCAGGGGCTCCCGCAGATACGCAGTATTTT